The 20 T cell receptor beta chains given below trace back to one sample, sequenced in a study of T cells in Graves' hyperthyroidism and ophthalmopathy. What was amplified from RNA transcripts were TCR beta CDR3 regions. The HTBI primer set was used in a first-round RT-PCR of the TCR CDR3. Via MiXCR, TCRdb re-called the multiplex PCR reads, giving one row per CDR3 protein. The sample comprises under 550,000 distinct CDR3 sequences, 15% to 20% of which are singletons, and over 45% rests with the top ten. Sequencing was performed on blood. These receptor sequences come from a middle-aged man with Graves' ophthalmopathy.

This clonotype was observed many times. The chain recombines TRBV7-3 with TRBJ1-1, with 8 positions matching TRBD1. The CDR3 runs 13 residues. Germline-derived CDR1 and CDR2 are SGHTA and FQGTGA. V lost 5 bases to trimming and J lost 4 bases; unmatched junction nucleotides: 3. CDR3 sequence: CASSKTGGTEAFF. DNA of the CDR3: TGTGCCAGCAGCAAAACAGGGGGCACTGAAGCTTTCTTT.

This clonotype was seen a handful of times. This sequence joins TRBV7-2 and TRBJ1-2, with D maybe TRBD1 (5 bases). In germline, CDR1 is SGHTA, CDR2 FQGNSA. The CDR3 is made up of 12 amino acids. Trimming stripped 1 base from V and 5 bases from J, with 5 bases between. CDR3 sequence reads: CASSLGQYGYTF. CDR3 nucleotides: TGTGCCAGCAGCTTAGGACAGTATGGCTACACCTTC.

There are many counts of this clonotype. The chain is built from TRBV5-1 and TRBJ2-1; 9 nucleotides match TRBD1. The CDR3 sequence is 16 residues long. In germline, CDR1 is SGHRS, CDR2 YFSETQ. After removal of 5 bases from V and 2 bases from J, the junction contained 8 bases not matched to a gene. In DNA form, the CDR3 reads TGCGCCAGCAGGAGGAGGGGACAGGGCCCCTACAATGAGCAGTTCTTC. Translating gives CASRRRGQGPYNEQFF.

The rearrangement links TRBV27 to TRBJ2-5; D perhaps matches TRBD2 (5 bases). V was clipped by 4 bases and J by 4 bases, with 16 bases between them. Germline lookup yields CDR1 MNHEY and CDR2 SMNVEV (reference sequence). The CDR3 consists of 15 residues. This chain's CDR3 is CASSYTVGGSETQYF. CDR3 nucleotide sequence: TGTGCCAGCAGTTACACCGTCGGAGGATCAGAGACCCAGTACTTC.

The chain uses TRBV4-1 and TRBJ1-5; D is possibly TRBD1 (6 bases). This CDR3 region has 15 residues. Germline V gene sequence: CDR1 MGHRA, CDR2 YSYEKL. V was trimmed by 1 base and J by 3 bases, leaving 10 bases between them. The CDR3 protein is CASSQVQGTNQPQHF. For the CDR3, the DNA is TGCGCCAGCAGCCAAGTACAGGGTACCAATCAGCCCCAGCATTTT.

The chain carries TRBV20-1 and TRBJ2-2, with D perhaps TRBD1 (6 bases). V was trimmed by 1 base and J by 2 bases, leaving 8 bases between them. Germline lookup yields CDR1 DFQATT and CDR2 SNEGSKA (reference sequence). The CDR3 runs 14 residues. CDR3 loop: CSARARGNTGELFF. The CDR3 DNA is TGCAGTGCTAGAGCCAGGGGAAACACCGGGGAGCTGTTTTTT.

The chain links TRBV7-9 to TRBJ1-2; D unclear. This CDR3 has 15 amino acids. Deletions cut 5 bases from V and 1 base from J, with 14 bases between. Germline CDR1 and CDR2: SEHNR and FQNEAQ (reference sequence). CDR3 in amino acids: CASSPPDGINYGYTF. The CDR3 bases are TGTGCCAGCAGCCCTCCGGACGGGATTAACTATGGCTACACCTTC.

The chain employs TRBV6-2 or TRBV6-3 and TRBJ2-4, with 7 bases lining up with TRBD1. Germline V CDR1 and CDR2: MNHEY, SVGEGT. With 2 bases clipped from V and 8 bases from J, the junction kept 6 bases outside the gene matches. CDR3 length: 14 amino acids. The DNA of the CDR3 is TGTGCCAGCAGTTACCTAGGGGGCATTGACATTCAGTACTTC. It translates to CASSYLGGIDIQYF.

The sample holds a few counts of this clonotype. J is TRBJ1-4 and V is TRBV6-1; D is undetermined. V shed 3 bases and J shed 10 bases, with 15 bases lying between them. Germline V lookup: CDR1 MNHNS, CDR2 SASEGT. The CDR3 is 14 residues long. CDR3: CASSDTDHFGKLFF. The DNA of the CDR3 is TGTGCCAGCAGTGATACGGACCACTTTGGAAAACTGTTTTTT.

This clonotype was recorded a few times. V gene TRBV30 combines with J gene TRBJ2-7; D perhaps matches TRBD2 (6 bases). Trimming shortened V by 5 bases and J by 0 bases, and 20 bases separated the two germline ends. This CDR3 region has 16 residues. The germline CDR1 and CDR2 sequences are GTSNPN and SVGIG (reference sequence). Written as DNA, the CDR3 is TGTGCCTGGCCCCGTTTTTGCGGGACCTTCTCCTACGAGCAGTACTTC. This translates into CAWPRFCGTFSYEQYF.

The CDR3 DNA is TGCAGGGCTGCGGACGGCAGGGACGGCTCGAACACCGGGGAGCTGTTTTTT. This sequence encodes CRAADGRDGSNTGELFF. V gene TRBV20-1 combines with J gene TRBJ2-2; possibly TRBD1 or TRBD2 for D (5 bases each). The length of the CDR3 is 17 residues. The germline V gene has CDR1 DFQATT and CDR2 SNEGSKA (reference sequence).

This clonotype was observed a few times. V usage is TRBV14 and J usage is TRBJ2-3; TRBD1 is a possible D gene (6 bases). The ends were cut back, 4 bases at V and 3 bases at J, with 14 bases in the middle. The CDR3 is made up of 15 amino acids. Germline CDR1 reads SGHDN; CDR2 reads FVKESK. CDR3 residues: CASSRKGVGTDTQYF. For the CDR3, the DNA is TGTGCCAGCAGCCGTAAGGGGGTAGGAACAGATACGCAGTATTTT.

This clonotype was counted between two and nine times. The rearrangement links TRBV6-1 to TRBJ2-3; a weak D match, TRBD1 (6 bases). V shed 6 bases and J shed 4 bases, with 20 bases lying between them. CDR3 length equals 16 residues. Looked up from germline, CDR1 is MNHNS and CDR2 is SASEGT. CDR3 in DNA: TGTGCCAGCAGACAGGGTAGGGGTCTTCGAGCAGATACGCAGTATTTT. Translated: CASRQGRGLRADTQYF.

This clonotype appeared many times. This chain joins TRBV7-6 and TRBJ2-5; D might be TRBD1 (5 bases). The CDR3 spans 13 residues. In germline, CDR1 is SGHVS, CDR2 FNYEAQ. The V gene lost 5 bases and the J gene lost 2 bases, with 9 bases spanning the gap. CDR3 region: CASSDQGQETQYF. CDR3 nucleotides: TGTGCCAGCAGCGACCAGGGACAAGAGACCCAGTACTTC.

In its sample, this clonotype was seen a few times. The rearrangement uses TRBV7-2 and TRBJ1-5; D is unclear. Germline CDR1 SGHTA, CDR2 FQGNSA. This CDR3 spans 15 amino acids. Trimming left V 5 bases short and J 0 bases short, with 11 bases between. The CDR3 is CASSPLHYSNQPQHF. In nucleotides, the CDR3 is TGTGCCAGCAGCCCACTACACTATAGCAATCAGCCCCAGCATTTT.

This clonotype was picked up many times. The chain is built from TRBV5-1 and TRBJ2-7; a possible D gene is TRBD1 (5 bases). The CDR3 totals 15 residues. Trimming removed 1 base from V and 2 bases from J, with 13 bases in between. Germline CDR1 and CDR2: SGHRS and YFSETQ. This chain's CDR3 is CASSLWAVQAYEQYF. CDR3 in DNA: TGCGCCAGCAGCTTGTGGGCAGTACAGGCCTACGAGCAGTACTTC.

In its sample, this clonotype was seen many times. The V call is TRBV7-2, the J call TRBJ2-3; D may match TRBD1 or TRBD2 (5 bases each). Per the germline V gene, CDR1 is SGHTA and CDR2 is FQGNSA. The CDR3 runs to 15 residues. V shed 1 base and J shed 3 bases, with 11 bases lying between them. The CDR3 sequence is CASSLEGRQTDTQYF. The CDR3 DNA reads TGTGCCAGCAGCTTAGAGGGGAGACAAACAGATACGCAGTATTTT.

The chain is built from TRBV6-1 and TRBJ2-3; D unresolved. The length of the CDR3 is 14 residues. Trimming removed 3 bases from V and 1 base from J, with 8 bases in between. The germline V gene has CDR1 MNHNS and CDR2 SASEGT. The CDR3 region is CASSDTYRTDTQYF. In nucleotides, the CDR3 is TGTGCCAGCAGTGACACTTATCGCACAGATACGCAGTATTTT.

This clonotype turned up a few times. The chain carries TRBV27 and TRBJ1-6; a possible D gene is TRBD1 (6 bases). The CDR3 spans 15 residues. Germline CDR1 and CDR2: MNHEY and SMNVEV (reference sequence). With 1 base removed from V and 6 bases from J, the gap between germline ends came to 10 bases. DNA for the CDR3: TGTGCCAGCAGTTTATTGGCAGGGGTTAATTCACCCCTCCACTTT. Translation: CASSLLAGVNSPLHF.

This clonotype was seen a few times. V usage is TRBV2 and J usage is TRBJ2-1; 8 bases match TRBD2. Germline assignment: CDR1 SNHLY and CDR2 FYNNEI. The CDR3 runs 13 residues. Losses at the gene ends were 7 bases for V and 7 bases for J; bases not matched to a gene: 6. The chain's CDR3 is CASKAGDGNEQFF. The CDR3 region has the DNA TGTGCCAGCAAAGCGGGAGACGGGAATGAGCAGTTCTTC.